Shown below are 23 T cell receptor beta chains from a single sample sequenced in a study of cytomegalovirus exposure and HLA in healthy donors. TCRdb keeps only in-frame clones here, not all; method: immunoSEQ multiplex PCR. Of some 150,000 clones in the sample, 70% to 90% were seen once. Sequenced: PBMCs. Source of these receptors: a man in his late teens or twenties in good health and CMV-seronegative.

The CDR3 DNA follows: TGTGCCAGCAGCCAGGATCCGGGGGGCGGCACAGATACGCAGTATTTT. This gives the protein CASSQDPGGGTDTQYF. The rearrangement uses TRBV14 and TRBJ2-3; possibly TRBD2 for D (7 bases). CDR3 size: 16 residues. The V end lost 3 bases, the J end lost 1 base, and 14 bases lay between the germline ends. Per germline, CDR1 SGHDN and CDR2 FVKESK.

The chain links TRBV7-2 to TRBJ2-2; 8 nucleotides match TRBD1. The V gene's germline CDR1 is SGHTA and CDR2 FQGNSA. V was clipped by 9 bases and J by 4 bases; unmatched bases: 4. The CDR3 runs 13 residues. CDR3 DNA sequence: TGTGCCAGTCGGGACAGGTTCACCGGGGAGCTGTTTTTT. Residues: CASRDRFTGELFF.

This clone was detected only once. The V gene is TRBV7-9, the J gene TRBJ2-3; 7 bases line up with TRBD2. V lost 5 bases and J lost 2; bases outside the gene matches: 7. The CDR3 extends over 15 amino acids. Germline V gives CDR1 SEHNR, CDR2 FQNEAQ (reference sequence). Here the CDR3 reads CASSPSSGNTDTQYF. CDR3 nucleotide sequence: TGTGCCAGCAGCCCCTCTAGCGGAAACACAGATACGCAGTATTTT.

The sample holds a few counts of this clone. This chain links TRBV27 with TRBJ1-2; TRBD1 aligns across 9 bases. Trimming at V came to 6 bases and at J to 0 bases, leaving 8 bases not matched to a gene. From germline, CDR1 is MNHEY and CDR2 SMNVEV (reference sequence). This CDR3 contains 16 residues. DNA of the CDR3: TGTGCCAGCAGCGGGACAGGGCGAGAAACTAACTATGGCTACACCTTC. Protein product: CASSGTGRETNYGYTF.

The rearrangement joins TRBV28 to TRBJ1-6; D call uncertain. Germline CDR1 is MDHEN and CDR2 is SYDVKM. The CDR3 sequence is 15 residues long. Trimming shortened V by 6 bases and J by 0 bases, and 9 bases separated the two germline ends. CDR3 region: CASRNSSSYNSPLHF. The CDR3 DNA follows: TGTGCCAGCAGGAACAGCAGCTCCTATAATTCACCCCTCCACTTT.

The J gene is TRBJ2-1, the V gene TRBV9, with D possibly matching TRBD2 (6 bases). Germline CDR1 SGDLS, CDR2 YYNGEE. The CDR3 runs 14 residues. The ends were cut back, 1 base at V and 6 bases at J, with 11 bases in the middle. The CDR3 loop is CASSVSEGFNEQFF. CDR3 DNA: TGTGCCAGCAGCGTATCGGAGGGATTCAATGAGCAGTTCTTC.

As to this clone: This may stem from a read error, because a much larger clone lies one nucleotide away. The identical CDR3 is also encoded by other nucleotide sequences in the sample. V and J are TRBV2 and TRBJ2-7; 8 bases map to TRBD1. Germline CDR1 SNHLY, CDR2 FYNNEI. The junction had 2 bases not matched to a gene; V was cut back by 4 bases and J by 6 bases. The CDR3 sequence is 12 residues long. The CDR3 sequence is CASSGQGAEQYF. CDR3 nucleotides: TGTGCCAGCAGTGGCCAGGGGGCCGAGCAGTACTTC.

The chain has TRBV5-1 and TRBJ1-3, with a possible D match to TRBD1 (5 bases). Per the germline V gene, CDR1 is SGHRS and CDR2 is YFSETQ. The CDR3 runs 16 residues. The ends were cut back, 1 base at V and 1 base at J, with 12 bases in the middle. CDR3 nucleotide sequence: TGCGCCAGCAGCTTGTCCCCGGGGGTTTCTGGAAACACCATATATTTT. This codes for CASSLSPGVSGNTIYF.

The chain is built from TRBV6-5 and TRBJ1-2; a possible D gene is TRBD1 (6 bases). Germline V gives CDR1 MNHEY, CDR2 SVGAGI. The CDR3 is 15 amino acids. V lost 3 bases to trimming and J lost 2 bases, with 13 bases between them. This CDR3 is CASSYDAGTNYGYTF. The DNA of the CDR3 is TGTGCCAGCAGTTATGATGCAGGGACAAACTATGGCTACACCTTC.

The rearrangement joins TRBV4-2 to TRBJ1-2, with TRBD1 matching 10 bases. The trim removed 0 bases at V and 8 bases at J, leaving 3 bases unmatched. The CDR3 has 14 amino acids. CDR1 and CDR2 from the germline V gene are LGHNA and YNFKEQ. For the CDR3, the DNA is TGTGCCAGCAGCCAAGATATGACAGGGGGCGGCTACACCTTC. Protein product: CASSQDMTGGGYTF.

This clone was counted once. Other nucleotide sequences in the sample specify the same CDR3. The chain employs TRBV18 and TRBJ2-3; the match to TRBD2 covers 14 bases. Germline V CDR1 and CDR2: KGHSH, LQKENI. CDR3 size: 17 residues. V was clipped by 0 bases and J by 1 base; unmatched bases: 0. The CDR3 nucleotides are TGTGCCAGCTCACCACCGGGACTAGCGGGGGGCACAGATACGCAGTATTTT. It translates to CASSPPGLAGGTDTQYF.

The chain links TRBV5-1 to TRBJ2-6; D is perhaps TRBD2 (5 bases). The V gene lost 5 bases and the J gene lost 0 bases, with 21 bases spanning the gap. This CDR3 has 19 amino acids. The germline V gene encodes CDR1 SGHRS and CDR2 YFSETQ. CDR3 loop: CASSTSLSGVGSGANVLTF. DNA for the CDR3: TGCGCCAGCAGTACTTCCTTGTCCGGGGTGGGCTCTGGGGCCAACGTCCTGACTTTC.

The genes are TRBV28 and TRBJ2-1; D unresolved. This CDR3 is built from 11 residues. Germline-derived CDR1 and CDR2 are MDHEN and SYDVKM. The V and J ends lost 5 bases and 10 bases respectively, with 9 bases between them. The CDR3 nucleotides read TGTGCCAGCAGTCCCCTTTTAGAGCAGTTCTTC. Amino acids: CASSPLLEQFF.

For the CDR3, the DNA is TGTGCCAGCAGCGGACAGGGGGCCCCCGGGGAGCTGTTTTTT. Encoded protein: CASSGQGAPGELFF. The V gene is TRBV11-2, the J gene TRBJ2-2; TRBD1 matches 11 bases. This CDR3 has 14 residues. Trimming at V came to 5 bases and at J to 6 bases, leaving 2 bases not matched to a gene. Germline V gene lookup returns CDR1 SGHAT and CDR2 FQNNGV.

A few counts support this clone. The genes are TRBV5-8 and TRBJ2-1; D remains unclear. CDR3 length equals 13 residues. V was pared by 1 base and J by 4 bases, with 6 bases between. Per germline, CDR1 SGHTS and CDR2 YDEGEE. The CDR3 nucleotides are TGTGCCAGCAGCTTGATAATGTACAATGAGCAGTTCTTC. It encodes CASSLIMYNEQFF. Supplemented by reference TRBV5-8 and TRBJ2-1, the full variable domain reads EAGVTQSPTHLIKTRGQQATLRCSPISGHTSVYWYQQALGLGLQFLLWYDEGEERNRGNFPPRFSGRQFPNYSSELNVNALELEDSALYLCASSLIMYNEQFFGPGTRLTVL.

The rearrangement joins TRBV18 to TRBJ2-5; no clear D gene. The CDR3 covers 12 residues. V was trimmed by 3 bases and J by 5 bases, leaving 7 bases between them. Germline V gene data show CDR1 as KGHSH and CDR2 as LQKENI. The CDR3 region is CASSPPVETQYF. The CDR3 region has the DNA TGTGCCAGCTCACCGCCAGTGGAGACCCAGTACTTC.

Within the sample, this clone is medium-sized. The chain has TRBV7-9 and TRBJ2-7; 7 nucleotides line up with TRBD1. CDR1 SEHNR and CDR2 FQNEAQ come from the germline V gene (reference sequence). J lost 12 bases, V lost 9 bases, and 14 bases had no gene match. The CDR3 spans 12 residues. The CDR3 sequence is CASDSGTVNVYF. Written as DNA, the CDR3 is TGTGCCAGTGATTCCGGGACAGTCAATGTGTACTTC.

V is TRBV28 and J is TRBJ2-5; TRBD2 matches 13 bases. With V trimmed by 2 bases and J by 4 bases, 10 bases remained unmatched. The length of the CDR3 is 18 residues. Germline CDR1 is MDHEN and CDR2 is SYDVKM. In DNA, the CDR3 is TGTGCCAGCAGTTTAAGTGGACTAGCGGGAGTTCAGGGAGAGACCCAGTACTTC. This gives the protein CASSLSGLAGVQGETQYF.

The chain couples TRBV28 to TRBJ1-4; possible D gene TRBD1, 5 bases. Per germline, CDR1 MDHEN and CDR2 SYDVKM. The CDR3 is 16 amino acids. V dropped 4 bases and J dropped 6 bases, with 18 bases sitting between them. In DNA form, the CDR3 reads TGTGCCAGCAGTTCAAATACCAAGGGGAAGGATGAAAAACTGTTTTTT. It encodes CASSSNTKGKDEKLFF.

This clone was detected a few times. This chain uses TRBV7-7 with TRBJ2-7; TRBD1 might be the D (5 bases). Germline V CDR1 and CDR2: SSHAT, FNYEAQ (reference sequence). The germline V and J ends were trimmed by 10 bases and 1 base, with 17 bases remaining between them. The CDR3 runs to 14 residues. As DNA, the CDR3 is TGTGCCACCAATCCCACCTCAGGGTCCTACGAGCAGTACGTC. This codes for CATNPTSGSYEQYV.

This clone was picked up one time. The gene calls are TRBV13 and TRBJ2-2; 12 nucleotides align to TRBD2. This CDR3 is built from 17 residues. With 5 bases clipped from V and 5 bases from J, the junction kept 9 bases outside the gene matches. The germline CDR1 and CDR2 sequences are PRHDT and FYEKMQ (reference sequence). The CDR3 here is CASSPQGLAGSTGELFF. The CDR3 nucleotides are TGTGCCAGCAGCCCCCAAGGACTAGCGGGATCAACCGGGGAGCTGTTTTTT.

CDR3 protein: CASSTSGRGRNEQYV. The CDR3 DNA reads TGTGCCAGCAGCACATCAGGGCGGGGGCGGAACGAGCAGTACGTC. The chain combines TRBV7-9 with TRBJ2-7; D possibly corresponds to TRBD2 (7 bases). CDR1 is SEHNR, CDR2 FQNEAQ, per germline (reference sequence). V was shortened by 5 bases and J by 5 bases, with 19 bases between the two germline ends. This CDR3 is 15 amino acids long.

The CDR3 region is CASSPTDSPNYGYTF. The CDR3 region has the DNA TGTGCCAGCAGTCCCACCGACAGTCCCAACTATGGCTACACCTTC. V and J are TRBV27 and TRBJ1-2; D possibly corresponds to TRBD1 (5 bases). Deletions cut 5 bases from V and 2 bases from J, with 15 bases between. Germline assignment: CDR1 MNHEY and CDR2 SMNVEV (reference sequence). This CDR3 comprises 15 residues.